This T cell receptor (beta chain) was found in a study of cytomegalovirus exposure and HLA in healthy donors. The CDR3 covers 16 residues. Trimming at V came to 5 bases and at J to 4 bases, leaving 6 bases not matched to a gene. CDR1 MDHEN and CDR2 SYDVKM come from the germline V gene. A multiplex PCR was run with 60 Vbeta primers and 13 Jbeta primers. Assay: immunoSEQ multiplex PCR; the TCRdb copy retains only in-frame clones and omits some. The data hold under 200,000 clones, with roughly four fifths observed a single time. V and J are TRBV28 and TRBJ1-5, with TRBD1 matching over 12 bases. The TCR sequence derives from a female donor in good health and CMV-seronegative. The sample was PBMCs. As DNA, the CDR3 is TGTGCCAGCAGTAGTGGGACAGGGGGCTCGAATCAGCCCCAGCATTTT. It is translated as CASSSGTGGSNQPQHF.